This T cell receptor (beta chain) was recorded in a study of T-cell reconstitution after alpha-beta-depleted transplantation in children. As it was prepared, the TCRbeta library received unique molecular identifiers. One entry per CDR3 protein, called by TCRdb with MiXCR from the PCR reads. Of some 300,000 distinct CDR3 sequences in the sample, 9% to 12% were seen once. This clonotype has more than one count but fewer than ten. The V gene's germline CDR1 is SQVTM and CDR2 ANQGSEA. The CDR3 has 13 residues. V lost 2 bases and J lost 0, with 7 bases in between. The receptor was derived from a human donor who donated a stem cell graft to a child with acute lymphoblastic leukemia. Sequencing used PBMCs from the stem cell graft donor, obtained from the stem cell graft. V gene TRBV29-1 combines with J gene TRBJ1-1; no reliable D call. Here the CDR3 reads CSVEIHMNTEAFF. DNA of the CDR3: TGCAGCGTTGAAATCCACATGAACACTGAAGCTTTCTTT.